These T cell receptor beta chains were read from a single sample in a study of pediatric ulcerative colitis. The assay was immunoSEQ multiplex PCR, and TCRdb's table has in-frame clones only and misses some. The data hold 30,000 to 35,000 clones, with roughly 77% observed a single time. The sequencing sample was made of gut tissue. These TCRs come from a boy aged 5-17 years with mild ulcerative colitis. The CDR3 runs from the conserved cysteine through the conserved F or W. The order of the fields is D gene, J gene, V gene, clone size, CDR3 protein, CDR3 DNA. D genes are given only for firm matches. Not every row has a clone size; where given, it reads once, few, many or a size class.

d_call: .; j_call: TRBJ2-7; v_call: TRBV4-1; clone_size: once; cdr3_aa: CASSPGTSGLIYEQYF; cdr3_nt: TGCGCCAGCAGCCCGGGAACTAGTGGTTTGATCTACGAGCAGTACTTC
d_call: TRBD2; j_call: TRBJ2-5; v_call: TRBV7-9; clone_size: .; cdr3_aa: CASSLALAGGYETQYF; cdr3_nt: TGTGCCAGCAGCTTAGCCCTAGCGGGGGGGTATGAGACCCAGTACTTC
d_call: .; j_call: TRBJ2-3; v_call: TRBV7-2; clone_size: .; cdr3_aa: CASSFYGGGTDTQYF; cdr3_nt: TGTGCCAGCAGCTTTTACGGGGGCGGCACAGATACGCAGTATTTT
d_call: .; j_call: TRBJ1-5; v_call: TRBV19; clone_size: few; cdr3_aa: CASAGQFQPQHF; cdr3_nt: TGTGCCAGTGCCGGACAGTTTCAGCCCCAGCATTTT
d_call: .; j_call: TRBJ2-5; v_call: TRBV30; clone_size: .; cdr3_aa: CAYDQETQYF; cdr3_nt: TGTGCCTATGACCAAGAGACCCAGTACTTC
d_call: .; j_call: TRBJ1-6; v_call: TRBV25-1; clone_size: once; cdr3_aa: CASRGFAYNSPLHF; cdr3_nt: TGTGCCAGCAGAGGATTTGCCTATAATTCACCCCTCCACTTT
d_call: .; j_call: TRBJ1-1; v_call: TRBV6-6; clone_size: .; cdr3_aa: CASSYSRWVSTEAFF; cdr3_nt: TGTGCCAGCAGTTACTCGAGATGGGTCAGCACTGAAGCTTTCTTT
d_call: TRBD1; j_call: TRBJ1-3; v_call: TRBV19; clone_size: .; cdr3_aa: CASSIAGGDGNTIYF; cdr3_nt: TGTGCCAGTAGTATAGCAGGGGGCGATGGAAACACCATATATTTT
d_call: .; j_call: TRBJ1-1; v_call: TRBV27; clone_size: .; cdr3_aa: CASSLGGGMNTEAFF; cdr3_nt: TGTGCCAGCAGTTTAGGAGGGGGTATGAACACTGAAGCTTTCTTT
d_call: TRBD1; j_call: TRBJ2-7; v_call: TRBV14; clone_size: .; cdr3_aa: CASSLRDRGRYEQYF; cdr3_nt: TGTGCCAGCAGCCTCCGGGACAGGGGGAGGTACGAGCAGTACTTC
d_call: .; j_call: TRBJ1-3; v_call: TRBV11-2; clone_size: .; cdr3_aa: CASSLGGGDGNTIYF; cdr3_nt: TGTGCCAGCAGCTTAGGAGGCGGCGACGGAAACACCATATATTTT
d_call: .; j_call: TRBJ1-6; v_call: TRBV19; clone_size: few; cdr3_aa: CASSMAGLRASPLHF; cdr3_nt: TGTGCCAGTAGTATGGCAGGGTTGAGAGCTTCACCCCTCCACTTT
d_call: TRBD1; j_call: TRBJ1-2; v_call: TRBV19; clone_size: .; cdr3_aa: CASSNEGARGYTF; cdr3_nt: TGTGCCAGTAGTAACGAGGGGGCAAGGGGCTACACCTTC
d_call: .; j_call: TRBJ2-7; v_call: TRBV6-1; clone_size: once; cdr3_aa: CASSAYGTADPYEQYF; cdr3_nt: TGTGCCAGCAGTGCGTACGGGACTGCCGACCCCTACGAGCAGTACTTC
d_call: TRBD1; j_call: TRBJ2-7; v_call: TRBV19; clone_size: .; cdr3_aa: CASSIVGTGVREQYF; cdr3_nt: TGTGCCAGTAGTATAGTAGGGACAGGGGTTCGCGAGCAGTACTTC
d_call: TRBD1; j_call: TRBJ2-5; v_call: TRBV12-5; clone_size: .; cdr3_aa: CASGLVRGQGRETQYF; cdr3_nt: TGTGCTAGTGGTTTGGTACGAGGACAGGGGCGAGAGACCCAGTACTTC
d_call: .; j_call: TRBJ2-5; v_call: TRBV6-6; clone_size: .; cdr3_aa: CASSLAGTQYF; cdr3_nt: TGTGCCAGCAGTCTAGCAGGGACCCAGTACTTC
d_call: .; j_call: TRBJ1-5; v_call: TRBV6-1; clone_size: .; cdr3_aa: CASSERRIHSNQPQHF; cdr3_nt: TGTGCCAGCAGTGAACGAAGGATCCATAGCAATCAGCCCCAGCATTTT
d_call: TRBD1; j_call: TRBJ1-3; v_call: TRBV4-1; clone_size: .; cdr3_aa: CASSRVERGPGNTIYF; cdr3_nt: TGCGCCAGCAGCCGCGTCGAGAGGGGGCCTGGAAACACCATATATTTT
d_call: .; j_call: TRBJ2-3; v_call: TRBV30; clone_size: .; cdr3_aa: CAWSVGRDFFTDTQYF; cdr3_nt: TGTGCCTGGAGTGTGGGCAGGGACTTTTTCACAGATACGCAGTATTTT
d_call: .; j_call: TRBJ2-1; v_call: TRBV7-6; clone_size: .; cdr3_aa: CASSAAFDEQFF; cdr3_nt: TGTGCCAGCAGCGCCGCATTCGATGAGCAGTTCTTC
d_call: TRBD1; j_call: TRBJ1-2; v_call: TRBV30; clone_size: .; cdr3_aa: CAWGPRTGDHTLNYGYTF; cdr3_nt: TGTGCCTGGGGCCCCCGGACAGGGGACCATACGCTTAACTATGGCTACACCTTC
d_call: .; j_call: TRBJ2-5; v_call: TRBV5-4; clone_size: .; cdr3_aa: CASSFVGAYQETQYF; cdr3_nt: TGTGCCAGCAGCTTCGTGGGGGCGTACCAAGAGACCCAGTACTTC
d_call: .; j_call: TRBJ1-2; v_call: TRBV27; clone_size: .; cdr3_aa: CASSFDHRDGYTF; cdr3_nt: TGTGCCAGCAGTTTCGACCACAGGGATGGCTACACCTTC
d_call: .; j_call: TRBJ1-6; v_call: TRBV5-4; clone_size: .; cdr3_aa: CASSLAGPGSSPLHF; cdr3_nt: TGTGCCAGCAGCTTGGCAGGGCCAGGGAGCTCACCCCTCCACTTT
d_call: .; j_call: TRBJ2-3; v_call: TRBV20-1; clone_size: .; cdr3_aa: CSANRLDTQYF; cdr3_nt: TGCAGTGCAAACAGGCTAGATACGCAGTATTTT
d_call: .; j_call: TRBJ2-1; v_call: TRBV5-8; clone_size: .; cdr3_aa: CASSPNGRQIYNEQFF; cdr3_nt: TGTGCCAGCAGCCCCAACGGCCGACAGATCTACAATGAGCAGTTCTTC
d_call: .; j_call: TRBJ2-2; v_call: TRBV13; clone_size: .; cdr3_aa: CASSLYRMNTGELFF; cdr3_nt: TGTGCCAGCAGCTTATACAGGATGAACACCGGGGAGCTGTTTTTT
d_call: TRBD1; j_call: TRBJ1-4; v_call: TRBV10-2; clone_size: .; cdr3_aa: CASSSRDSLRGEKLFF; cdr3_nt: TGCGCCAGCTCGAGCCGGGACAGCCTGCGGGGTGAAAAACTGTTTTTT
d_call: TRBD2; j_call: TRBJ2-1; v_call: TRBV4-1; clone_size: .; cdr3_aa: CASSQTGLAGASSYNEQFF; cdr3_nt: TGCGCCAGCAGCCAAACGGGACTAGCGGGGGCGAGCTCCTACAATGAGCAGTTCTTC
d_call: TRBD1; j_call: TRBJ1-2; v_call: TRBV5-4; clone_size: .; cdr3_aa: CASSGTGGNGYTF; cdr3_nt: TGTGCCAGCAGTGGGACAGGGGGGAATGGCTACACCTTC
d_call: TRBD2; j_call: TRBJ2-7; v_call: TRBV4-1; clone_size: .; cdr3_aa: CASSRYAQRGYEQYF; cdr3_nt: TGCGCCAGCAGCCGATACGCCCAGCGGGGCTACGAGCAGTACTTC
d_call: .; j_call: TRBJ1-2; v_call: TRBV29-1; clone_size: .; cdr3_aa: CSDLDGYGYTF; cdr3_nt: TGCAGCGACTTAGACGGCTATGGCTACACCTTC
d_call: .; j_call: TRBJ1-5; v_call: TRBV2; clone_size: .; cdr3_aa: CASSGRGGEPQHF; cdr3_nt: TGTGCCAGCAGTGGAAGAGGGGGAGAGCCCCAGCATTTT
d_call: .; j_call: TRBJ1-5; v_call: TRBV19; clone_size: few; cdr3_aa: CASSMVHNQPQHF; cdr3_nt: TGTGCCAGTAGTATGGTCCACAATCAGCCCCAGCATTTT
d_call: .; j_call: TRBJ1-2; v_call: TRBV5-4; clone_size: .; cdr3_aa: CASSLLDGHSIYGYTF; cdr3_nt: TGTGCCAGCAGCTTGTTAGATGGGCATTCCATTTATGGCTACACCTTC
d_call: .; j_call: TRBJ2-1; v_call: TRBV30; clone_size: .; cdr3_aa: CAWTSEKFRSNEQFF; cdr3_nt: TGTGCCTGGACCAGCGAAAAGTTCAGGTCTAATGAGCAGTTCTTC
d_call: TRBD1; j_call: TRBJ1-2; v_call: TRBV5-1; clone_size: .; cdr3_aa: CASRFDRVAGYTF; cdr3_nt: TGCGCCAGCAGATTCGACAGGGTTGCTGGCTACACCTTC
d_call: .; j_call: TRBJ1-2; v_call: TRBV5-8; clone_size: few; cdr3_aa: CASSLVGQPANYGYTF; cdr3_nt: TGTGCCAGCAGCTTGGTCGGCCAGCCCGCTAACTATGGCTACACCTTC
d_call: TRBD1; j_call: TRBJ2-7; v_call: TRBV5-1; clone_size: few; cdr3_aa: CASSLGGTGTEQYF; cdr3_nt: TGCGCCAGCAGCTTGGGTGGGACAGGGACCGAGCAGTACTTC
d_call: TRBD1; j_call: TRBJ2-5; v_call: TRBV7-9; clone_size: .; cdr3_aa: CASSLRTGSETQYF; cdr3_nt: TGTGCCAGCAGCTTACGGACAGGGAGCGAGACCCAGTACTTC
d_call: .; j_call: TRBJ2-3; v_call: TRBV19; clone_size: .; cdr3_aa: CASKPDPSTDTQYF; cdr3_nt: TGTGCCAGTAAGCCCGATCCTAGCACAGATACGCAGTATTTT
d_call: .; j_call: TRBJ1-1; v_call: TRBV4-1; clone_size: .; cdr3_aa: CASSLSWGNTEAFF; cdr3_nt: TGCGCCAGCAGTCTGTCATGGGGGAACACTGAAGCTTTCTTT
d_call: .; j_call: TRBJ1-2; v_call: TRBV11-2; clone_size: .; cdr3_aa: CASSLDGGLYGYTF; cdr3_nt: TGTGCCAGCAGCTTAGACGGGGGGCTCTATGGCTACACCTTC
d_call: .; j_call: TRBJ2-7; v_call: TRBV18; clone_size: .; cdr3_aa: CASSPRTRAEEQYF; cdr3_nt: TGTGCCAGCTCACCACGCACTCGCGCGGAGGAGCAGTACTTC
d_call: .; j_call: TRBJ1-4; v_call: TRBV10-2; clone_size: .; cdr3_aa: CASSDPPEGGCRKEKLFF; cdr3_nt: TGCGCCAGCAGTGACCCGCCCGAGGGAGGTTGTAGAAAAGAAAAACTGTTTTTT
d_call: .; j_call: TRBJ2-3; v_call: TRBV5-1; clone_size: .; cdr3_aa: CASSWAGASTDTQYF; cdr3_nt: TGCGCCAGCAGCTGGGCCGGTGCTAGCACAGATACGCAGTATTTT
d_call: TRBD1; j_call: TRBJ1-2; v_call: TRBV9; clone_size: .; cdr3_aa: CASSQFGQAHLGYTF; cdr3_nt: TGTGCCAGCAGCCAATTTGGACAGGCACATCTTGGCTACACCTTC
d_call: .; j_call: TRBJ1-2; v_call: TRBV6-1; clone_size: .; cdr3_aa: CASTRGGPYHGYTF; cdr3_nt: TGTGCCAGCACCCGCGGGGGTCCCTATCATGGCTACACCTTC
d_call: TRBD1; j_call: TRBJ2-7; v_call: TRBV4-1; clone_size: .; cdr3_aa: CASSQERDRGKYEQYF; cdr3_nt: TGCGCCAGCAGCCAAGAACGGGACAGGGGCAAATACGAGCAGTACTTC
d_call: TRBD1; j_call: TRBJ1-5; v_call: TRBV27; clone_size: once; cdr3_aa: CASSLGQINQPQHF; cdr3_nt: TGTGCCAGCAGTTTGGGACAGATCAATCAGCCCCAGCATTTT
d_call: TRBD2; j_call: TRBJ2-7; v_call: TRBV6-1; clone_size: .; cdr3_aa: CASSEEVGTIYEQYF; cdr3_nt: TGTGCCAGCAGTGAAGAAGTGGGGACTATCTACGAGCAGTACTTC
d_call: .; j_call: TRBJ2-2; v_call: TRBV7-7; clone_size: .; cdr3_aa: CASSRGWARMDTGELFF; cdr3_nt: TGTGCTAGCAGCCGGGGTTGGGCACGGATGGACACCGGGGAGCTGTTTTTT
d_call: .; j_call: TRBJ1-1; v_call: TRBV7-9; clone_size: .; cdr3_aa: CASSLVTGAEAFF; cdr3_nt: TGTGCCAGCAGCTTAGTGACCGGCGCCGAAGCTTTCTTT
d_call: .; j_call: TRBJ1-1; v_call: TRBV30; clone_size: few; cdr3_aa: CAWSVHPGWTEAFF; cdr3_nt: TGTGCCTGGAGTGTACATCCGGGGTGGACTGAAGCTTTCTTT
d_call: .; j_call: TRBJ1-2; v_call: TRBV18; clone_size: .; cdr3_aa: CASSHGTSNYGYTF; cdr3_nt: TGTGCCAGCTCCCACGGGACATCTAACTATGGCTACACCTTC
d_call: .; j_call: TRBJ1-1; v_call: TRBV5-8; clone_size: few; cdr3_aa: CASILHLNTEAFF; cdr3_nt: TGTGCCAGCATCTTACACCTGAACACTGAAGCTTTCTTT